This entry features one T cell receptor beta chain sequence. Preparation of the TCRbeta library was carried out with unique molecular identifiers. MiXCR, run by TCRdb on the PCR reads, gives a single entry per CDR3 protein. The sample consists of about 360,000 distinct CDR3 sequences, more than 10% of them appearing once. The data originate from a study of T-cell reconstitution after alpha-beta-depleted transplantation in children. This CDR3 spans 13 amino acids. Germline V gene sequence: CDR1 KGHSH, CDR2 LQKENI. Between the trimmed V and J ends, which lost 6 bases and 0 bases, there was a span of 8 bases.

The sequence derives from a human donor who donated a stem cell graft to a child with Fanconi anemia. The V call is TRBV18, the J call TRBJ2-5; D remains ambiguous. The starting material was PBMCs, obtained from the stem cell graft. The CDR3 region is CASSDGYQETQYF. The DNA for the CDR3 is TGTGCCAGCTCCGACGGGTACCAAGAGACCCAGTACTTC. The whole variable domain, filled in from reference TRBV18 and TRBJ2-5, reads NAGVMQNPRHLVRRRGQEARLRCSPMKGHSHVYWYRQLPEEGLKFMVYLQKENIIDESGMPKERFSAEFPKEGPSILRIQQVVRGDSAAYFCASSDGYQETQYFGPGTRLLVL.